This note documents a single T cell receptor (beta chain) sequence. Its antigen is not known. Healthy donors had no documented immune events, such as infections, while sampled. This sample is part of a study of identifying expanded T cells in peripheral blood. Study outcomes and limitations: Technical replicates showed roughly 1.2 changed clones; roughly two weeks 15 to 20; four weeks 19. Approximately two-week clone count variance significantly increased as total template count grew.

Clones were sequenced by immunoSEQ multiplex PCR, and TCRdb holds only the in-frame ones, with some missing. The repertoire holds around 68,000 clones, with around 87% as singletons. What was sequenced was blood. The clonotype was recovered from a person between 18 and 75 years old in good health.

CDR3 residues: CASSISRGNQPQHF. The CDR3 coding sequence is TGTGCCAGTAGTATCTCGCGGGGCAATCAGCCCCAGCATTTT. The rearrangement links TRBV19 to TRBJ1-5; no firm D call. V lost 3 bases and J lost 2, with 8 bases in between. The CDR3 has 14 amino acids. Germline CDR1 and CDR2: LNHDA and SQIVND (reference sequence).